The clone carrying this T cell receptor beta chain was found a few times. Its specificity is unknown. From roughly 21,000 to 960,000 sorted cells, naive CD8 libraries were generated with 10%, 30% or 50% RNA. The data were taken from a study of molecular identifiers for immune sequencing clone quantification. Study observations and caveats: Over 99% of effector molecules, but under 1% in naive cells, were held by clones with more than 20 RNA copies.

Bulk TCR library preparation followed previously described methods with listed TCR primers. TCRdb re-analysed the PCR reads in MiXCR, keeping a single row per CDR3 protein. The top ten clones hold about 0.81% of a sample with some 320,000 distinct CDR3 sequences, over 20% of them seen once. The receptor comes from a human donor in good health. Some libraries in this study had Jurkat cell RNA spiked in. Sequenced sample: naive CD8+ T cells from blood, with Jurkat cell RNA spiked in. Subset described: FACS-sorted CD8+CD4-CCR7+CD45RA+ naive T cells.

The CDR3 reads CASSSRGRSNEQFF. CDR3 bases: TGTGCCAGCAGCTCTAGAGGTAGGAGCAATGAGCAGTTCTTC. This chain uses TRBV11-3 with TRBJ2-1; D unresolved. The CDR3 consists of 14 residues. Germline-derived CDR1 and CDR2 are SGHNT and YENEEA. Between the trimmed V and J ends, which lost 4 bases and 6 bases, there was a span of 13 bases.